This TCR beta chain derives from a study of blood T cell repertoires in COVID-19. While infection was still active, Seattle patients were enrolled and then followed longitudinally. The length of the CDR3 is 15 residues. The trim removed 5 bases at V and 5 bases at J, leaving 11 bases unmatched. Per the germline V gene, CDR1 is MGHDK and CDR2 is SYGVNS. The data were produced by immunoSEQ multiplex PCR, yet TCRdb's version contains in-frame clones alone and is incomplete. Of almost 400,000 clones in the sample, more than 70% were seen once. The source of this sequence is a woman aged 55-75 years with COVID-19, enrolled during active disease. J is TRBJ2-7 and V is TRBV25-1; 8 bases map to TRBD1. Sequencing was done on a sample of peripheral blood. The CDR3 sequence: CASSPRGQGADEQYF. The CDR3 region has the DNA TGTGCCAGCAGTCCTAGAGGCCAGGGGGCCGACGAGCAGTACTTC.